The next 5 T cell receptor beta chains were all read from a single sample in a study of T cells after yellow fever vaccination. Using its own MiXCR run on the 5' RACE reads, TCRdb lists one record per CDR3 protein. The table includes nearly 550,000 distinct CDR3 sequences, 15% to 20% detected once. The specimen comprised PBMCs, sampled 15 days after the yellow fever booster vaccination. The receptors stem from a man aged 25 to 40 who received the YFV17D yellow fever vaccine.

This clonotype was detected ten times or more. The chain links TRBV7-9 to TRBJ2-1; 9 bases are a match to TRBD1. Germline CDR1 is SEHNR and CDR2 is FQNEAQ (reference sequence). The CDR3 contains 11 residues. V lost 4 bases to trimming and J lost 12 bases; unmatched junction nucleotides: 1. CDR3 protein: CASSSDRGQFF. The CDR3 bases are TGTGCCAGCAGCTCGGACAGGGGGCAGTTCTTC.

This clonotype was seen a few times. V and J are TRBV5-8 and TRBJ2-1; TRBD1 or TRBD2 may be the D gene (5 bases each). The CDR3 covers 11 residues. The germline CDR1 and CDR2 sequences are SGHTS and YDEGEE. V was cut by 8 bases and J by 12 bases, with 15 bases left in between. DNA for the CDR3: TGTGCCAGTTACGCGTGGGGACGGCAGTTCTTC. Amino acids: CASYAWGRQFF. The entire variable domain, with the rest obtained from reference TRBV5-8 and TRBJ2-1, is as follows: EAGVTQSPTHLIKTRGQQATLRCSPISGHTSVYWYQQALGLGLQFLLWYDEGEERNRGNFPPRFSGRQFPNYSSELNVNALELEDSALYLCASYAWGRQFFGPGTRLTVL.

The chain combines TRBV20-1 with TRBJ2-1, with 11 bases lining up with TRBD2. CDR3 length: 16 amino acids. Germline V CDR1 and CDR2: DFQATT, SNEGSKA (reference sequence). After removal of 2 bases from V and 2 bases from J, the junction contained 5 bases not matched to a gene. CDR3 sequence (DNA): TGCAGTGCTAGACTAGCGGGAGGTACCCCCTACAATGAGCAGTTCTTC. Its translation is CSARLAGGTPYNEQFF.

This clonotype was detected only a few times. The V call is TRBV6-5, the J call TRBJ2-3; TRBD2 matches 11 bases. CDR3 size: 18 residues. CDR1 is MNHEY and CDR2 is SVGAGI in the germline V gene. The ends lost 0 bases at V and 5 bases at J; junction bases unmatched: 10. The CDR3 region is CASSYSAGLAAAGDTQYF. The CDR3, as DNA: TGTGCCAGCAGTTACTCCGCGGGACTAGCGGCAGCGGGAGATACGCAGTATTTT.

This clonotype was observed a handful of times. As DNA, the CDR3 is TGTGCCAGCAGGCGGGACTCCAGCTCCTACGAGCAGTACTTC. It translates to CASRRDSSSYEQYF. The rearrangement links TRBV6-2 or TRBV6-3 to TRBJ2-7, with D maybe TRBD2 (6 bases). Germline V lookup: CDR1 MNHEY, CDR2 SVGEGT. V lost 6 bases to trimming and J lost 0 bases, with 12 bases between them. The CDR3 contains 14 residues.